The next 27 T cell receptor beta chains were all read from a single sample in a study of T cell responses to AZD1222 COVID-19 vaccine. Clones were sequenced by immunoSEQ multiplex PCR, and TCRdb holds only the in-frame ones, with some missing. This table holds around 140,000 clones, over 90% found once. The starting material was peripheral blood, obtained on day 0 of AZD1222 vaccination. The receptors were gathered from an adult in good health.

CDR3 coding DNA: TGTGCCAGCAGTACCCATCTAGCGGGAGGGGCAGATACGCAGTATTTT. This gives the protein CASSTHLAGGADTQYF. The chain is built from TRBV28 and TRBJ2-3; TRBD2 agrees at 12 bases. There are 16 residues in the CDR3. The ends lost 5 bases at V and 4 bases at J; junction bases unmatched: 7. In germline, CDR1 is MDHEN, CDR2 SYDVKM.

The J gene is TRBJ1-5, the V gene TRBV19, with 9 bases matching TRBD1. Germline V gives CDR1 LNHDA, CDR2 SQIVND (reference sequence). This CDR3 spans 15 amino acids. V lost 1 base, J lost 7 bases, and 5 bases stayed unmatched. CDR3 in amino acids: CASSIGTGVRQPQHF. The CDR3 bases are TGTGCCAGTAGTATAGGGACAGGGGTAAGGCAGCCCCAGCATTTT. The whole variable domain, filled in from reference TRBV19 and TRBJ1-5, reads DGGITQSPKYLFRKEGQNVTLSCEQNLNHDAMYWYRQDPGQGLRLIYYSQIVNDFQKGDIAEGYSVSREKKESFPLTVTSAQKNPTAFYLCASSIGTGVRQPQHFGDGTRLSIL.

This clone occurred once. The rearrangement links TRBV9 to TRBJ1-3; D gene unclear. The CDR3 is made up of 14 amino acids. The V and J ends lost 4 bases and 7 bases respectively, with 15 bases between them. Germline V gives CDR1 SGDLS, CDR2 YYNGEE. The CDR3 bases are TGTGCCAGCAGCCTCAGCAGCACGGACAACACCATATATTTT. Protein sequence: CASSLSSTDNTIYF. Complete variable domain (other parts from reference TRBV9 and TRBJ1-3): DSGVTQTPKHLITATGQRVTLRCSPRSGDLSVYWYQQSLDQGLQFLIQYYNGEERAKGNILERFSAQQFPDLHSELNLSSLELGDSALYFCASSLSSTDNTIYFGEGSWLTVV.

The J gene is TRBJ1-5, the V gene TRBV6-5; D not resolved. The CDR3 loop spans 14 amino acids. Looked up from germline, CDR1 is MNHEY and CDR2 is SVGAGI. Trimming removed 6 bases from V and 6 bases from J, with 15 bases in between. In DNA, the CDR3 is TGTGCCAGCAGACAGTTGGCAAAGGGTCAGCCCCAGCATTTT. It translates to CASRQLAKGQPQHF.

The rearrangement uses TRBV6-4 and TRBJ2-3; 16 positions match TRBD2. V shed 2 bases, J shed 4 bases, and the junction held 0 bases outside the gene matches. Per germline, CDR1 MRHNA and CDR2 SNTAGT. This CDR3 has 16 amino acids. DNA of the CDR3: TGTGCCAGCAGTGACGGGACTAGCGGGGGGGCAGATACGCAGTATTTT. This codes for CASSDGTSGGADTQYF.

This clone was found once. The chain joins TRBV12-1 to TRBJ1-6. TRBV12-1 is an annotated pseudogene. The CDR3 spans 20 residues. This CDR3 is CASSSFFHRDLGRYNSPLHF. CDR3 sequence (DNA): TGTGCCAGCAGCTCTTTTTTCCACCGGGACTTGGGGCGGTATAATTCACCCCTCCACTTT.

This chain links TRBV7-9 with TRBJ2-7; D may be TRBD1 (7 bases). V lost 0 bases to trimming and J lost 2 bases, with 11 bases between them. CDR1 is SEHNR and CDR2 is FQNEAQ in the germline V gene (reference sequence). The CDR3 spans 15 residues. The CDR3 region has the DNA TGTGCCAGCAGCTTAGCGCAGGGGGGCCCCTACGAGCAGTACTTC. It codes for CASSLAQGGPYEQYF.

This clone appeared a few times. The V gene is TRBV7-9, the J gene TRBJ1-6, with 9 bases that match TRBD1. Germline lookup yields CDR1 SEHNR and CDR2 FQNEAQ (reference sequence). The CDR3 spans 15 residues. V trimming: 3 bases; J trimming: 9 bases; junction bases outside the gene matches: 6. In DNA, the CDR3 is TGTGCCAGCAGCTTTGGGGACAGGGATAGTTCACCCCTCCACTTT. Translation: CASSFGDRDSSPLHF.

The CDR3 loop is CATSDPRIPGRAFF. The CDR3 nucleotides read TGTGCCACCAGTGACCCCCGAATCCCGGGGCGGGCTTTCTTT. This chain joins TRBV24-1 and TRBJ1-1; D possibly corresponds to TRBD1 (5 bases). The CDR3 spans 14 residues. CDR1 is KGHDR, CDR2 SFDVKD, per germline. The V end was cut by 4 bases, the J end by 11 bases, with 19 bases between.

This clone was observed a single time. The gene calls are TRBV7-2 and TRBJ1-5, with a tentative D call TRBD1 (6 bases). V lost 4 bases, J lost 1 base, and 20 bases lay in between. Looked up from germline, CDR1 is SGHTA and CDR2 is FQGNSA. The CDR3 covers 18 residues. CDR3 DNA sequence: TGTGCCAGCAGCTCTCTATACAGGGCGGAAGGGAGCAATCAGCCCCAGCATTTT. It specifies CASSSLYRAEGSNQPQHF.

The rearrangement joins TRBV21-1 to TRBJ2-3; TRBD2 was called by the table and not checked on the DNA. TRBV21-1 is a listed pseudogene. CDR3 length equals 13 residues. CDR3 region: CAIRLVITDTQYF. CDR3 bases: TGTGCCATCCGACTAGTGATCACAGATACGCAGTATTTT.

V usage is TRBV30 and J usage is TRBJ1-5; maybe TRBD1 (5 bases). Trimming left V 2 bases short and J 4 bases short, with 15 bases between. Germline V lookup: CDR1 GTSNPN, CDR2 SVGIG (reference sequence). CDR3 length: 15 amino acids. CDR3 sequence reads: CAWSQAGTRNQPQHF. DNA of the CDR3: TGTGCCTGGAGTCAAGCCGGGACCCGTAATCAGCCCCAGCATTTT.

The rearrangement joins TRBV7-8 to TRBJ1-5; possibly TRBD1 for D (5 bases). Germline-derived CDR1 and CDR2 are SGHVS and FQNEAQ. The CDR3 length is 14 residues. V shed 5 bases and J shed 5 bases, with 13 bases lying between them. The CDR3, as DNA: TGTGCCAGCAGCAGAGGGGTTCAGGATCAGCCCCAGCATTTT. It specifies CASSRGVQDQPQHF.

In DNA form, the CDR3 reads TGTGCCAGCAGCCAGGCAGAATATGGCTACACCTTC. Translating it yields CASSQAEYGYTF. The chain links TRBV28 to TRBJ1-2; D gene ambiguous. Trimming removed 6 bases at V and 5 bases at J, with 10 bases between. Germline V lookup: CDR1 MDHEN, CDR2 SYDVKM. The length of the CDR3 is 12 residues.

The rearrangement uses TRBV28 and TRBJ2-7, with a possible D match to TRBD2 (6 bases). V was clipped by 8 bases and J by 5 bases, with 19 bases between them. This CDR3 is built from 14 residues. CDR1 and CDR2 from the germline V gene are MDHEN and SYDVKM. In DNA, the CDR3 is TGTGCCAGCCATGACGGCGGGGTCAAGGACGAGCAGTACTTC. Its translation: CASHDGGVKDEQYF. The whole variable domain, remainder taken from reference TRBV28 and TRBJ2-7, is DVKVTQSSRYLVKRTGEKVFLECVQDMDHENMFWYRQDPGLGLRLIYFSYDVKMKEKGDIPEGYSVSREKKERFSLILESASTNQTSMYLCASHDGGVKDEQYFGPGTRLTVT.

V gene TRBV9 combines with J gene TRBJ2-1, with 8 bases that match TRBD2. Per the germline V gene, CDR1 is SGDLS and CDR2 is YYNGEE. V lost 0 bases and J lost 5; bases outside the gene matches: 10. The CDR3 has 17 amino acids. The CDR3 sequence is CASSVDPTSGKNNEQFF. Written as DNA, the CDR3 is TGTGCCAGCAGCGTAGACCCCACTAGCGGTAAGAACAATGAGCAGTTCTTC.

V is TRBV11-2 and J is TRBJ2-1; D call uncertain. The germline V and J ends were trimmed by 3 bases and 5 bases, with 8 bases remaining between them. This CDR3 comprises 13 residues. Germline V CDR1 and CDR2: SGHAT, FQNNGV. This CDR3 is CASSFANNNEQFF. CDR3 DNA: TGTGCCAGCAGCTTTGCGAACAACAATGAGCAGTTCTTC.

The CDR3 bases are TGTGCCAGCAGCCCCTTCGGGGACCGGGGTCAGCCCCAGCATTTT. Its translation is CASSPFGDRGQPQHF. The rearrangement uses TRBV7-9 and TRBJ1-5, with D tentatively TRBD1 (5 bases). Germline V gene data show CDR1 as SEHNR and CDR2 as FQNEAQ (reference sequence). Trimming cost V 5 bases and J 6 bases, with 17 bases left between them. The CDR3 runs 15 residues.

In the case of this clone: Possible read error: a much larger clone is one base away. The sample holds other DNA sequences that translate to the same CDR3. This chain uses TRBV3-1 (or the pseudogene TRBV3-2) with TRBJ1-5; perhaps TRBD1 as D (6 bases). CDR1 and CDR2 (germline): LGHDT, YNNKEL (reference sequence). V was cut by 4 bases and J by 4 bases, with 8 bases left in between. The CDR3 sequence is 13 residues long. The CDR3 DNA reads TGTGCCAGCAGCCCCACAGGGAATCAGCCCCAGCATTTT. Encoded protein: CASSPTGNQPQHF.

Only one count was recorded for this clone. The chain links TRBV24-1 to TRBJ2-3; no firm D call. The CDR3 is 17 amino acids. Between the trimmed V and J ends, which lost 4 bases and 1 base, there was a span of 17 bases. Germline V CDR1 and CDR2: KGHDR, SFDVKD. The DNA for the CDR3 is TGTGCCACCAGTGAGCCCGCTTCAGGCCGGCGCACAGATACGCAGTATTTT. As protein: CATSEPASGRRTDTQYF.

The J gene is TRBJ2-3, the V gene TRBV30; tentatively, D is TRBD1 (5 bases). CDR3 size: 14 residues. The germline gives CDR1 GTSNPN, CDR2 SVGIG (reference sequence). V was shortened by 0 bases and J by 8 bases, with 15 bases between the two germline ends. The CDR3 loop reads CAWSVPPSRGTQYF. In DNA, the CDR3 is TGTGCCTGGAGTGTTCCCCCCAGTAGGGGTACGCAGTATTTT.

The CDR3 spells CASSRENTGELFF. The CDR3 coding sequence is TGTGCCAGCAGCCGCGAGAACACCGGGGAGCTGTTTTTT. The chain uses TRBV13 and TRBJ2-2, with unresolved D. The V and J ends lost 5 bases and 1 base respectively, with 5 bases between them. Germline loops: CDR1 PRHDT, CDR2 FYEKMQ (reference sequence). The CDR3 is made up of 13 amino acids.

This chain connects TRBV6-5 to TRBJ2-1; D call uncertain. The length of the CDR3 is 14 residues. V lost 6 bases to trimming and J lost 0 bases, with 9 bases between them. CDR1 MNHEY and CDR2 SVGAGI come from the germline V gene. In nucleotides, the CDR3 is TGTGCCAGCAGCCCGGTTAGCTCCTACAATGAGCAGTTCTTC. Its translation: CASSPVSSYNEQFF.

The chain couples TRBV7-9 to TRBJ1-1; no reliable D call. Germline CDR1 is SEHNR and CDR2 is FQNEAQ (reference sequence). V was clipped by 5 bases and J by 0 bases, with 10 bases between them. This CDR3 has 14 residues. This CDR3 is CASSPSGLNTEAFF. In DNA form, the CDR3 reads TGTGCCAGCAGCCCTTCAGGTTTGAACACTGAAGCTTTCTTT.

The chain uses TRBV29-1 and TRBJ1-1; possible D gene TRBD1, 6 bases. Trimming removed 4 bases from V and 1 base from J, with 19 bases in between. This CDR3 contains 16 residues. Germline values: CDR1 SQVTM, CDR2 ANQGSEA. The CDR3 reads CSVGRGGRTGNTEAFF. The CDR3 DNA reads TGCAGCGTTGGTCGGGGGGGCCGCACTGGGAACACTGAAGCTTTCTTT. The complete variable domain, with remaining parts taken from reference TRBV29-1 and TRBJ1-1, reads SAVISQKPSRDICQRGTSLTIQCQVDSQVTMMFWYRQQPGQSLTLIATANQGSEATYESGFVIDKFPISRPNLTFSTLTVSNMSPEDSSIYLCSVGRGGRTGNTEAFFGQGTRLTVV.

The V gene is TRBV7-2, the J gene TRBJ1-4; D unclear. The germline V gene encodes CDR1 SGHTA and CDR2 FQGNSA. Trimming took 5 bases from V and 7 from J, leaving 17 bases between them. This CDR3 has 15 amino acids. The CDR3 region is CASSPVGVQGEKLFF. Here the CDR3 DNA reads TGTGCCAGCAGCCCTGTCGGGGTACAAGGTGAAAAACTGTTTTTT.

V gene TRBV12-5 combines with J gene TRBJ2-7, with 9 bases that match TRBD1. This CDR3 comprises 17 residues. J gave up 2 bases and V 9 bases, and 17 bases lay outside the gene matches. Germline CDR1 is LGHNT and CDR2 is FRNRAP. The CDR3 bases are TGTGCTAGGGGGGGGCCCGGGACAGGGCTCCTCACCTACGAGCAGTACTTC. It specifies CARGGPGTGLLTYEQYF.